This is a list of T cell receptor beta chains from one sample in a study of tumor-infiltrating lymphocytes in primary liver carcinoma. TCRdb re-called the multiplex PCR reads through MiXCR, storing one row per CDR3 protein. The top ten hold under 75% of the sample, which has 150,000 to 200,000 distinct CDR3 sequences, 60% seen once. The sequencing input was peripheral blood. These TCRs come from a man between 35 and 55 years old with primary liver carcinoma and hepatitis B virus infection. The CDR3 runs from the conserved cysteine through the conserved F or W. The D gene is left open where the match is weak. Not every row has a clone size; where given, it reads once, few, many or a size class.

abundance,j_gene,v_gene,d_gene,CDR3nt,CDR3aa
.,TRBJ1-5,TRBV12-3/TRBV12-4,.,TGTGCCAGCAGCCAACAGGGTGACAATCAGCCCCAGCATTTT,CASSQQGDNQPQHF
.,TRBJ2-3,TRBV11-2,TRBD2,TGCGCCAGCAGCCGCCGGACTAGCGGGTCTATCACAGATACGCAGTATTTT,CASSRRTSGSITDTQYF
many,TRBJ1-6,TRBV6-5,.,TGTGCCAGCAGAAACGACGATAATTCACCCCTCCACTTT,CASRNDDNSPLHF
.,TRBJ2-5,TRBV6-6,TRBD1,TGTGCCAGCAATGACAGGGAAAAAGAGACCCAGTACTTC,CASNDREKETQYF
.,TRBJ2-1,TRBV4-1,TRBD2,TGCGCCAGCAGCCAAAAGGTTCTAAAGGGAGGGCGGGCACACAATGAGCAGTTCTTC,CASSQKVLKGGRAHNEQFF
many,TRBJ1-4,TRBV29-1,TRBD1,TGCAGCGTTGAGACAGGGGACGAAAAACTGTTTTTT,CSVETGDEKLFF
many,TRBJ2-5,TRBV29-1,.,TGCAGCGTTGATATGGGGTACTACCAAGAGACCCAGTACTTC,CSVDMGYYQETQYF
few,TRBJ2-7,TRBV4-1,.,TGCGCCAGCAGCCACCCTTTCGGCGGGCGAACCTACGAGCAGTACTTC,CASSHPFGGRTYEQYF
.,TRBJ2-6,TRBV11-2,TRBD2,TGTGCCAGCAGCTTCCATATCGGACTAGTGGGGACTGGTGCCAACGTCCTGACTTTC,CASSFHIGLVGTGANVLTF
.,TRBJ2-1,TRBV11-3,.,TGTGCCAGTACCTTACAGGGTTCGGGGAATGGGCAATTCTTC,CASTLQGSGNGQFF
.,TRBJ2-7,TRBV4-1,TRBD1,TGCGCCAGCAGCAAGGGACAGGGGGATTACGAGCAGTACTTC,CASSKGQGDYEQYF
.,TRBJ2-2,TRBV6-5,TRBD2,TGTGCCACACAGCGGGAGGAAGGGACCGGGGAGCTGTTTTTT,CATQREEGTGELFF
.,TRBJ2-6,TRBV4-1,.,TGCGCCAGCAGCCAAACTGGCGGCTCTGGGGCCAACGTCCTGACTTTC,CASSQTGGSGANVLTF
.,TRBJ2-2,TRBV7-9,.,TGTACCAGCAGCTTTAACACCGGGGAACTGTTTTTT,CTSSFNTGELFF
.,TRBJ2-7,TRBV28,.,TGTGCCAGCCAGCGTGTTTCCTACGAGCAGTACTTC,CASQRVSYEQYF
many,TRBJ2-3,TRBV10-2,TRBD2,TGCGCCAGCAGTGGGACTAGCGACACAGATACGCAGTATTTT,CASSGTSDTDTQYF
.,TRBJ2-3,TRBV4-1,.,TGCGCCAGCAACCAAGAGCCCAGCGGCTCAGATACGCAGTATTTT,CASNQEPSGSDTQYF
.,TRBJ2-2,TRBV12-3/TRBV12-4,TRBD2,TGTGACAGCAGTAGCGGGAGGGCCCCCCCCGGGGAGCTGTTTTTT,CDSSSGRAPPGELFF
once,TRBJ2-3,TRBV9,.,TGTGCCAGCAGCGTAGGAGTTGCGGATCACACAGATACGCAGTATTTT,CASSVGVADHTDTQYF
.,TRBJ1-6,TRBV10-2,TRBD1,TGCGCCAGCAGTGTTAGCGCGGGACAGCGACGTTCACCCCTCCACTTT,CASSVSAGQRRSPLHF
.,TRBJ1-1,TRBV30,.,TGTGCCTGGAGATCTAAAGGGGGGAACACTGAAGCTTTCTTT,CAWRSKGGNTEAFF
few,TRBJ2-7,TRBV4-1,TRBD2,TGCGCCAGCAGCCAAGCGCTAGCGGGCCCTTTCCGCTCCTACGAGCAGTACTTC,CASSQALAGPFRSYEQYF
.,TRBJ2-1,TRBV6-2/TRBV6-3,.,TGTGCCAGCAGTCCTTGGACAGATCAGAGTGAGCAGTTCTTC,CASSPWTDQSEQFF
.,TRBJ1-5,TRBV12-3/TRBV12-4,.,TGTGCCAGCAGTTTAGCATGGGGAGGTCAGCCCCAGCATTTT,CASSLAWGGQPQHF
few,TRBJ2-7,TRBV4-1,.,TGCGCCAGCAGCCAAAGTCAGGGCCGGACCTACGAGCAGTACTTC,CASSQSQGRTYEQYF